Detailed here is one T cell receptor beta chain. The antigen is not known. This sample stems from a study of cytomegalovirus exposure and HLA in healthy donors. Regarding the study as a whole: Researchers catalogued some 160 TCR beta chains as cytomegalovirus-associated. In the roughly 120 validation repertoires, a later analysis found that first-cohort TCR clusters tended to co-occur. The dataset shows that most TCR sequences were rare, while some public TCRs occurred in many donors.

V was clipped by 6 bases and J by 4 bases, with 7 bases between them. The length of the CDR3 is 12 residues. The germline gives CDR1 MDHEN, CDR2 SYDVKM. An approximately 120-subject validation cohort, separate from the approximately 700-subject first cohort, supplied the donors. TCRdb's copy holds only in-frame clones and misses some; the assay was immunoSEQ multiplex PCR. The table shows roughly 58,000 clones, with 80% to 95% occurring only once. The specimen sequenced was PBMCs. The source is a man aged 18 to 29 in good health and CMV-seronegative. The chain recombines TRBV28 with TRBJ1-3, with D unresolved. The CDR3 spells CASSLPGNTIYF. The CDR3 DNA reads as TGTGCCAGCAGCCTCCCGGGAAACACCATATATTTT.